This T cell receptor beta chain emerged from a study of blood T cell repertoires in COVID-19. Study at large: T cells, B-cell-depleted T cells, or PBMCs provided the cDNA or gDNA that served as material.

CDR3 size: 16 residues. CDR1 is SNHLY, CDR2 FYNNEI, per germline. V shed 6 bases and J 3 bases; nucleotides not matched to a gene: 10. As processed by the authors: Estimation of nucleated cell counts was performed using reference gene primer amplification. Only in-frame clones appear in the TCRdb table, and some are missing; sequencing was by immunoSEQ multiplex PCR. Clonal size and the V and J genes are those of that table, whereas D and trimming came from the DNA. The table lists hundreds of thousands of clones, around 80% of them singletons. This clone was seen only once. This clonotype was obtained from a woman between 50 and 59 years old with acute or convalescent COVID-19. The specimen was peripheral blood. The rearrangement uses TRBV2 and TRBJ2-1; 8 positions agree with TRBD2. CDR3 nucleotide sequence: TGTGCCAGCAGCTTGGGACTAGAGAGCGTCTACAATGAGCAGTTCTTC. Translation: CASSLGLESVYNEQFF.